The next 2 T cell receptor beta chains were all read from a single sample in a study of identical twins. TCRdb called the 5' RACE reads again in MiXCR, with one record for every CDR3 protein. The table includes a few hundred thousand distinct CDR3 sequences, 20% to 25% detected once. The data were also submitted as part of a second study, on T cells expressing NK-cell markers.

Specimen: CD4+ T cells sorted from blood. The receptor source for this set is a woman aged 18-30 years in good health.

This clonotype was observed a handful of times. The chain joins TRBV29-1 to TRBJ2-7; TRBD1 aligns across 8 bases. V lost 4 bases, J lost 3 bases, and 8 bases stayed unmatched. This CDR3 region has 14 residues. CDR1 and CDR2 from the germline V gene are SQVTM and ANQGSEA. As DNA, the CDR3 is TGCAGCGTTGGATCCGGGACAGGTGTCTACGAGCAGTACTTC. This codes for CSVGSGTGVYEQYF.

The chain couples TRBV20-1 to TRBJ1-1, with 12 bases fitting TRBD1. The length of the CDR3 is 14 residues. V shed 0 bases and J 11 bases; nucleotides not matched to a gene: 7. Germline CDR1 is DFQATT and CDR2 is SNEGSKA (reference sequence). For the CDR3, the DNA is TGCAGTGCTAGAGACCCGGGACAGGGGGCAGGCGCTTTCTTT. It encodes CSARDPGQGAGAFF.